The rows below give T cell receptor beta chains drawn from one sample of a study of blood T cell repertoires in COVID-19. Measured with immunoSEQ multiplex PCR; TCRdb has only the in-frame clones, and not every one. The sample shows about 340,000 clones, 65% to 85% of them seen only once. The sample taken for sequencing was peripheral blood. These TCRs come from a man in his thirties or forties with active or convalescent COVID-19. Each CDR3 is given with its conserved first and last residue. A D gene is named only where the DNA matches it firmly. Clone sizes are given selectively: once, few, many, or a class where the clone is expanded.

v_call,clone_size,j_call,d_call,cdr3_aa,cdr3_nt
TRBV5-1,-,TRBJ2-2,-,CASSRDTENTGELFF,TGCGCCAGCAGTCGGGACACCGAGAACACCGGGGAGCTGTTTTTT
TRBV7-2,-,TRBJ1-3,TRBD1,CASSLVGVGQGGNTIYF,TGTGCCAGCAGCTTAGTAGGCGTGGGACAGGGAGGAAACACCATATATTTT
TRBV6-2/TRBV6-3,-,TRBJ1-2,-,CASSYSDPGSGYTF,TGTGCCAGCAGTTACTCGGACCCAGGGTCTGGCTACACCTTC
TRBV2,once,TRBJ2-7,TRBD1,CASSRDRGLNEQYF,TGTGCCAGCAGTAGGGACAGAGGATTAAACGAGCAGTACTTC
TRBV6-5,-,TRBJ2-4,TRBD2,CASSRSGVAKNIQYF,TGTGCCAGCAGCCGAAGCGGGGTAGCCAAAAACATTCAGTACTTC
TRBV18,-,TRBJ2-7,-,CASSRERGRSEQYF,TGTGCCAGCTCACGGGAGCGTGGGCGAAGCGAGCAGTACTTC
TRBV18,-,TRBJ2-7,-,CASSPLGQPDYEQYF,TGTGCCAGCTCACCATTGGGACAACCCGACTACGAGCAGTACTTC
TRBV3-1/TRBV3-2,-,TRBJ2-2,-,CASSLRDLLTGELFF,TGTGCCAGCAGCCTGCGGGACTTGTTAACCGGGGAGCTGTTTTTT
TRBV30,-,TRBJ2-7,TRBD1,CAWSRDRGPHEQYF,TGTGCCTGGAGTCGGGACAGGGGGCCTCACGAGCAGTACTTC
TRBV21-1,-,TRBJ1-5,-,CASSKGDRLPPYSNQPQHF,TGTGCCAGCAGCAAAGGAGACAGGCTTCCCCCCTATAGCAATCAGCCCCAGCATTTT
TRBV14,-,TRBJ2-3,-,CASSLQTADTQYF,TGTGCCAGCAGCCTACAGACGGCAGATACGCAGTATTTT
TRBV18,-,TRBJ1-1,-,CASSPPLTGYGTEAFF,TGTGCCAGCTCACCACCCTTGACAGGTTACGGCACTGAAGCTTTCTTT
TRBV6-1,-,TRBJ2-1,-,CASSEAGLYNEQFF,TGTGCCAGCAGTGAAGCGGGACTGTACAATGAGCAGTTCTTC
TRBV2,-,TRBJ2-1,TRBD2,CASSLPLAGVREQFF,TGTGCCAGCAGCCTCCCTCTAGCGGGAGTCCGTGAGCAGTTCTTC
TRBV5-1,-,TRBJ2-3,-,CASSSRQADTDTQYF,TGCGCCAGCAGCTCTAGACAGGCGGACACAGATACGCAGTATTTT
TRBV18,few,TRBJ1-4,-,CASSPGTSDVGLKLFF,TGTGCCAGCTCACCAGGGACATCTGACGTTGGGTTGAAACTGTTTTTT
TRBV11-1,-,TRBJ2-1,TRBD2,CASSSPERGRNEQFF,TGTGCCAGCAGCTCACCTGAGCGGGGGAGAAATGAGCAGTTCTTC
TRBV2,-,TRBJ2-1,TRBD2,CALGGSGGGDEQFF,TGTGCCCTTGGTGGTAGCGGGGGCGGCGATGAGCAGTTCTTC
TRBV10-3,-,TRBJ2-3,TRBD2,CAISEVAGGPNTQYF,TGTGCCATCAGTGAGGTAGCGGGGGGACCGAATACGCAGTATTTT
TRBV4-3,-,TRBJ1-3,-,CASSQDLTGVLSGNTIYF,TGCGCCAGCAGCCAAGATTTAACGGGAGTCCTTTCTGGAAACACCATATATTTT
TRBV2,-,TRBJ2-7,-,CASSLGVQAYEQYF,TGTGCCAGCAGCCTGGGAGTCCAAGCCTACGAGCAGTACTTC
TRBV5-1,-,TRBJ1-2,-,CASSLSDLAYGYTF,TGCGCCAGCAGCTTGTCAGACCTAGCCTATGGCTACACCTTC
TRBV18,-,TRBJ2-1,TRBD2,CASSPPSGGAGGEQFF,TGTGCCAGCTCACCACCTAGCGGGGGGGCCGGGGGTGAGCAGTTCTTC
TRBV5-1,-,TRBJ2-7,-,CASSLGGEMSYEQYF,TGCGCCAGCAGCTTGGGCGGGGAAATGTCATACGAGCAGTACTTC
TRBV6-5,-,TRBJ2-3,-,CASSYSDGSAYTQYF,TGTGCCAGCAGTTACTCGGATGGTAGCGCGTATACGCAGTATTTT
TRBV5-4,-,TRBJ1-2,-,CASSLWGGYGYTF,TGTGCCAGCAGCTTGTGGGGAGGCTATGGCTACACCTTC
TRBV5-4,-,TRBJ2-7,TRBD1,CASSSGTGAREQYF,TGTGCCAGCAGCTCCGGGACAGGGGCACGAGAGCAGTACTTC